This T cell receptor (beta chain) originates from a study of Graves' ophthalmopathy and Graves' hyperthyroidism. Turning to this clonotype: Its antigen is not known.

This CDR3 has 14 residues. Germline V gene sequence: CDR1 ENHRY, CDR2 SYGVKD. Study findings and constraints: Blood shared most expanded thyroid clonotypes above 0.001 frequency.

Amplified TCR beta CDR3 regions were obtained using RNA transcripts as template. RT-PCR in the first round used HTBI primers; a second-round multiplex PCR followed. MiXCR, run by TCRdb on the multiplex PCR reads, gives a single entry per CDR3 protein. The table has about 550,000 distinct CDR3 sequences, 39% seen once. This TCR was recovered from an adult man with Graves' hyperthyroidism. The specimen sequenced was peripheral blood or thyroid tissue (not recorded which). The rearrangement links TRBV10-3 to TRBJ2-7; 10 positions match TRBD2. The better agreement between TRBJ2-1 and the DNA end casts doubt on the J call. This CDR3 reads CATRDLTSGPEQFF. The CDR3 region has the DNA TGTGCCACCCGGGATTTGACTAGCGGGCCCGAGCAGTTCTTC.